This T cell receptor (beta chain) derives from a study of shared clonotypes between healthy human individuals. The V gene lost 2 bases and the J gene lost 2 bases, with 7 bases spanning the gap. Germline V gives CDR1 GTSNPN, CDR2 SVGIG (reference sequence). The CDR3 is made up of 14 amino acids. Whole-study findings and limits: Represented diversity, genetic and exposure-history alike, was limited by few donors.

CD8 cells classed as naive were CD45RO-negative and positively selected for CCR7, excluding terminally differentiated effector memory CD45RA+ cells. This clone was observed once. The target antigen is unknown. Other DNA sequences in this sample translate to the same CDR3. This table comes from immunoSEQ multiplex PCR, and its TCRdb copy is limited to in-frame clones, with some not included. Among about 2.1 million clones, around 93% were seen once, and the ten largest hold around 1.7%. The J gene is TRBJ2-6, the V gene TRBV30; D ambiguous. The sequencing sample was made of naive CD8+ T cells from PBMCs. This TCR came from a young man in good health. Some clones in this sample may be carry-over from other donors' samples. CDR3 nucleotide sequence: TGTGCCTGGAGTCCTGGGGCTGGGGCCAACGTCCTGACTTTC. Translating it yields CAWSPGAGANVLTF.